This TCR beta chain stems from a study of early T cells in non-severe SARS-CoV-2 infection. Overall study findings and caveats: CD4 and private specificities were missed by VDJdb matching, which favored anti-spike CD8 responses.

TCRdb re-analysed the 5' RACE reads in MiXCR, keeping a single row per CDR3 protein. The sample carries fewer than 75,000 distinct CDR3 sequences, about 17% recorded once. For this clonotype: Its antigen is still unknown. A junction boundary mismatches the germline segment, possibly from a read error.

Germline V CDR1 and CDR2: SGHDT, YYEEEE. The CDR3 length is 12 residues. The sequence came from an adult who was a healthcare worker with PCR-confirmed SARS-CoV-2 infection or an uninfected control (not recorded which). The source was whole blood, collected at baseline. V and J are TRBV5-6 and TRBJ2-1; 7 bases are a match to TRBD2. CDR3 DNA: TGCGCCAGCAGCTGGGAGGGAAATGAGCAGTTCTTC. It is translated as CASSWEGNEQFF.